The source of this T cell receptor (beta chain) is a study of T-cell memory formation after mild COVID-19. Via MiXCR, TCRdb re-called the 5' RACE reads, giving one row per CDR3 protein. Of 150,000 to 200,000 distinct CDR3 sequences in the sample, roughly 15% were seen once. The CDR3 totals 15 residues. Unmatched junction bases numbered 6, after V lost 6 bases and J lost 3 bases. The chain has TRBV12-3 or TRBV12-4 and TRBJ2-5, with TRBD2 matching over 11 bases. The sample taken for sequencing was PBMCs or a T cell subset sorted from them (not recorded which). The TCR was taken from an adult woman who had mild COVID-19 (a few samples of this study predate the infection). Cell type and time point are not known. The DNA of the CDR3 is TGTGCCAGCAGCCTAGGGACTAGCGGCAAAGAGACCCAGTACTTC. Amino acid sequence: CASSLGTSGKETQYF.